This TCR beta chain was identified during a study of CD8 T cells in Susac syndrome. Findings and limits, study-wide: Clonal expansion was not observed in the Susac syndrome CD4+ T cell repertoires.

With random hexamers, reverse transcription was performed on about 0.5 to 1 ug of RNA. Across 54 Vbeta and 13 Jbeta, TCR beta CDR3 was amplified with immunoSEQ multiplex PCR. TCRdb ran MiXCR on the immunoSEQ multiplex PCR reads and lists one entry per CDR3 protein. There are over 120,000 distinct CDR3 sequences in the sample; just under 95% occur only once, and more than 0.11% lies in the top ten. Patients with Susac syndrome met diagnostic criteria defined recently for definite or probable disease. The CDR3 is 15 residues long. V lost 2 bases to trimming and J lost 15 bases; unmatched junction nucleotides: 12. This clonotype was detected once. Its antigen is not known.

The V call is TRBV12-3 or TRBV12-4, the J call TRBJ2-1, with 11 bases matching TRBD2. Material for sequencing was CD4+ T cells from PBMCs. The clonotype was recovered from a human donor with Susac syndrome. CDR3 nucleotides: TGTGCCAGCAGTTTATCGCGACTAGCGGGAACCCCCCCGTTCTTC. This gives the protein CASSLSRLAGTPPFF.